This TCR beta chain was retrieved from a study of T cell responses to AZD1222 COVID-19 vaccine. Whole-study results and caveats: Donors were largely white British and mainly female; clonal diversity was possibly underestimated. With dominance at 160-218 and 743-854, vaccine-associated CD4 TCRs spanned spike.

Germline CDR1 is ENHRY and CDR2 is SYGVKD. The V end was cut by 0 bases, the J end by 3 bases, with 9 bases between. This CDR3 region has 15 residues. The data were produced by immunoSEQ multiplex PCR, yet TCRdb's version contains in-frame clones alone and is incomplete. The data contain approximately 46,000 clones, roughly 80% of them singletons. In regard to this clone: Its antigen is not identified.

This TCR was sampled from an adult in good health. The sequencing here drew on peripheral blood, taken on day 0 of AZD1222 vaccination. The chain joins TRBV10-3 to TRBJ2-1; D is undetermined. The CDR3 loop reads CAISESDVIYNEQFF. The DNA for the CDR3 is TGTGCCATCAGTGAGTCTGACGTAATCTACAATGAGCAGTTCTTC.